This TCR beta chain was identified during a study of cytomegalovirus exposure and HLA in healthy donors. J gave up 4 bases and V 5 bases, and 4 bases lay outside the gene matches. Germline CDR1 reads GTSNPN; CDR2 reads SVGIG (reference sequence). This CDR3 comprises 13 residues. Study-wide results and caveats: Most observed TCR sequences were rare, whereas some public TCRs were detected in many donors.

The study ran its PCR with 60 Vbeta and 13 Jbeta primers. Assay used: immunoSEQ multiplex PCR; TCRdb lists only in-frame clones, some missing. The sample holds 150,000 to 200,000 clones, under 85% seen once. As for this clone: Its specificity is not known.

The TCR sequence derives from a male donor in good health and CMV-seronegative. The chain joins TRBV30 to TRBJ1-1; 10 bases are a match to TRBD1. The specimen was PBMCs. CDR3 loop: CAWWTGGATEAFF. The CDR3 DNA sequence: TGTGCCTGGTGGACAGGGGGAGCCACTGAAGCTTTCTTT.